One and the same sample provided the 20 T cell receptor beta chains below, sequenced in a study of shared T cell receptors in the human thymus. The protocol was immunoSEQ multiplex PCR, while the TCRdb copy is restricted to in-frame clones and leaves out a portion. The table has 500,000 to 850,000 clones, over 75% seen once. These same data were also listed under a study on human thymus T cells.

The sample consisted of thymocytes. The receptors stem from a boy in the first two years of life with a congenital heart defect.

This chain links TRBV19 with TRBJ2-1; 12 nucleotides line up with TRBD2. With 3 bases clipped from V and 10 bases from J, the junction kept 13 bases outside the gene matches. The CDR3 consists of 17 residues. Per germline, CDR1 LNHDA and CDR2 SQIVND (reference sequence). CDR3 sequence reads: CASSISPSGRAVGEQFF. The CDR3 region has the DNA TGTGCCAGTAGTATCTCCCCTAGCGGGAGGGCGGTGGGGGAGCAGTTCTTC.

The chain joins TRBV5-1 to TRBJ2-2; D uncertain. V was cut by 0 bases and J by 0 bases, with 9 bases left in between. CDR1 SGHRS and CDR2 YFSETQ come from the germline V gene. CDR3 size: 16 residues. CDR3 bases: TGCGCCAGCAGCTTGGCCGTCTATACGAACACCGGGGAGCTGTTTTTT. It is translated as CASSLAVYTNTGELFF. Full variable domain (missing parts from reference TRBV5-1 and TRBJ2-2): KAGVTQTPRYLIKTRGQQVTLSCSPISGHRSVSWYQQTPGQGLQFLFEYFSETQRNKGNFPGRFSGRQFSNSRSEMNVSTLELGDSALYLCASSLAVYTNTGELFFGEGSRLTVL.

V and J are TRBV5-1 and TRBJ2-5; D perhaps matches TRBD2 (6 bases). Germline V gives CDR1 SGHRS, CDR2 YFSETQ. This CDR3 comprises 15 residues. Trimming stripped 3 bases from V and 4 bases from J, with 16 bases between. CDR3 residues: CASSSQVLAGETQYF. The CDR3 DNA sequence: TGCGCCAGCAGCTCGCAGGTACTAGCTGGAGAGACCCAGTACTTC.

The chain links TRBV5-1 to TRBJ2-2; TRBD2 is a possible D gene (6 bases). This CDR3 contains 18 residues. Germline-derived CDR1 and CDR2 are SGHRS and YFSETQ. Trimming removed 0 bases at V and 1 base at J, with 16 bases between. The CDR3, as DNA: TGCGCCAGCAGCTTGGCCGACCGGGAGAGTTTGAACACCGGGGAGCTGTTTTTT. As protein: CASSLADRESLNTGELFF. The full variable domain, in which reference TRBV5-1 and TRBJ2-2 provide the parts outside the CDR3, is KAGVTQTPRYLIKTRGQQVTLSCSPISGHRSVSWYQQTPGQGLQFLFEYFSETQRNKGNFPGRFSGRQFSNSRSEMNVSTLELGDSALYLCASSLADRESLNTGELFFGEGSRLTVL.

This clone showed up just a few times. The chain carries TRBV19 and TRBJ1-2, with 7 positions matching TRBD1. This CDR3 region has 15 residues. The germline V gene has CDR1 LNHDA and CDR2 SQIVND (reference sequence). V shed 9 bases and J 0 bases; nucleotides not matched to a gene: 10. CDR3 region: CASRDSKSSNYGYTF. The DNA for the CDR3 is TGTGCCAGCCGGGACAGTAAATCCTCTAACTATGGCTACACCTTC.

This chain connects TRBV29-1 to TRBJ2-2, with D possibly matching TRBD2 (5 bases). This CDR3 contains 13 residues. CDR1 and CDR2 from the germline V gene are SQVTM and ANQGSEA. The V and J ends lost 6 bases and 5 bases respectively, with 13 bases between them. The CDR3 region has the DNA TGCAGCGTCAGGAGCGGAGTGACCGGGGAGCTGTTTTTT. It yields the protein CSVRSGVTGELFF.

The rearrangement joins TRBV5-5 to TRBJ2-7, with TRBD1 as a possible D gene (5 bases). V dropped 3 bases and J dropped 1 base, with 8 bases sitting between them. The CDR3 contains 13 residues. CDR1 SGHKS and CDR2 YYEKEE come from the germline V gene (reference sequence). CDR3 residues: CASSSDMSYEQYF. CDR3 nucleotide sequence: TGTGCCAGCAGCTCGGACATGTCCTACGAGCAGTACTTC.

The chain combines TRBV6-6 with TRBJ2-7; D might be TRBD2 (6 bases). CDR3 length: 12 amino acids. Looked up from germline, CDR1 is MNHNY and CDR2 is SVGAGI (reference sequence). The V end lost 7 bases, the J end lost 0 bases, and 7 bases lay between the germline ends. The CDR3 DNA reads TGTGCCAGCACCGGGAGCTCCTACGAGCAGTACTTC. Translated: CASTGSSYEQYF.

This rearrangement joins TRBV28 to TRBJ1-2; TRBD1 matches 11 bases. The CDR3 length is 17 residues. V lost 7 bases to trimming and J lost 0 bases; unmatched junction nucleotides: 10. Germline V gene sequence: CDR1 MDHEN, CDR2 SYDVKM. CDR3 bases: TGTGCCAGCAAACCCCGGGACAGGGGGGATCCTAACTATGGCTACACCTTC. The encoded protein is CASKPRDRGDPNYGYTF.

The rearrangement joins TRBV28 to TRBJ1-4, with TRBD1 matching over 7 bases. Looked up from germline, CDR1 is MDHEN and CDR2 is SYDVKM. J was trimmed by 8 bases and V by 6 bases; bases with no gene match: 9. This CDR3 comprises 14 residues. The DNA for the CDR3 is TGTGCCAGCAGGTCTTCAGGGGGTGGAGAAAAACTGTTTTTT. Its translation: CASRSSGGGEKLFF.

The rearrangement uses TRBV5-1 and TRBJ2-3; D not certain. Germline lookup yields CDR1 SGHRS and CDR2 YFSETQ. V lost 3 bases and J 0 bases, leaving 8 bases between the germline ends. The CDR3 covers 14 residues. The CDR3: CASSSLYSTDTQYF. In DNA form, the CDR3 reads TGCGCCAGCAGCTCACTGTACAGCACAGATACGCAGTATTTT.

This clone was recorded a few times. The chain uses TRBV4-1 and TRBJ1-6; tentatively, D is TRBD1 (5 bases). Looked up from germline, CDR1 is MGHRA and CDR2 is YSYEKL. V gave up 0 bases and J gave up 10 bases, with 10 bases separating them. CDR3 length: 14 residues. The CDR3 DNA reads TGCGCCAGCAGCCAAGAGGGGGGAGGCTCACCCCTCCACTTT. Translated: CASSQEGGGSPLHF.

The chain uses TRBV4-1 and TRBJ2-7; D might be TRBD1 (6 bases). Germline V CDR1 and CDR2: MGHRA, YSYEKL. V shed 1 base and J shed 11 bases, with 6 bases lying between them. The CDR3 is 10 residues long. For the CDR3, the DNA is TGCGCCAGCAGCCAAGGGACAGAGTACTTC. This encodes CASSQGTEYF.

This clone was seen more than once but under ten times. V usage is TRBV4-3 and J usage is TRBJ2-7; D call uncertain. The length of the CDR3 is 15 residues. Trimming stripped 0 bases from V and 1 base from J, with 10 bases between. Germline V gives CDR1 LGHNA, CDR2 YSLEER. Here the CDR3 DNA reads TGCGCCAGCAGCCAAGATCACTATGGGTCCTACGAGCAGTACTTC. This encodes CASSQDHYGSYEQYF.

This sequence joins TRBV30 and TRBJ2-1, with 11 bases aligning to TRBD2. Germline CDR1 reads GTSNPN; CDR2 reads SVGIG (reference sequence). With 4 bases clipped from V and 2 bases from J, the junction kept 1 base outside the gene matches. This CDR3 spans 14 amino acids. Here the CDR3 DNA reads TGTGCCTGGACGGGACTAGCGGCCTACAATGAGCAGTTCTTC. Translated: CAWTGLAAYNEQFF.

The chain employs TRBV6-5 and TRBJ2-1; TRBD2 matches 9 bases. Germline CDR1 and CDR2: MNHEY and SVGAGI. V lost 6 bases to trimming and J lost 4 bases; unmatched junction nucleotides: 4. The CDR3 length is 14 residues. CDR3 coding DNA: TGTGCCAGCAGCCTAGCGGGGCAATACAATGAGCAGTTCTTC. Its protein product is CASSLAGQYNEQFF.

The rearrangement uses TRBV29-1 and TRBJ2-2; 11 nucleotides agree with TRBD1. This CDR3 region has 14 residues. Per germline, CDR1 SQVTM and CDR2 ANQGSEA. This CDR3 is CTIKGQGDTGELFF. The CDR3 DNA follows: TGCACCATTAAGGGACAGGGGGACACCGGGGAGCTGTTTTTT.

The rearrangement joins TRBV6-8 to TRBJ2-5; 9 nucleotides agree with TRBD1. The J call is in doubt because the DNA end fits TRBJ2-7 better. The CDR3 sequence is 18 residues long. Germline CDR1 reads MNHGY; CDR2 reads SAAAGT. Written as DNA, the CDR3 is TGTGCCAGCAGTTACTCGATGGCGGACAGGGGTTACTCCTACGAGCAGTACTTC. Protein: CASSYSMADRGYSYEQYF.

V and J are TRBV7-6 and TRBJ1-2, with TRBD1 matching 8 bases. The CDR3 covers 14 residues. The germline CDR1 and CDR2 sequences are SGHVS and FNYEAQ. Unmatched junction bases numbered 7, after V lost 5 bases and J lost 5 bases. The CDR3 nucleotides are TGTGCCAGCAGCCAAGGACAGGGAGGGTATGGCTACACCTTC. Translated: CASSQGQGGYGYTF.

This CDR3 is CASSIGPMRVQYF. DNA of the CDR3: TGTGCCAGTAGTATAGGCCCCATGAGGGTTCAGTACTTC. This chain connects TRBV19 to TRBJ2-4; a possible D gene is TRBD2 (5 bases). V was cut by 1 base and J by 11 bases, with 12 bases left in between. The V gene's germline CDR1 is LNHDA and CDR2 SQIVND (reference sequence). The CDR3 sequence is 13 residues long.